This is a list of T cell receptor beta chains from one sample in a study of T cell responses to AZD1222 COVID-19 vaccine. The protocol was immunoSEQ multiplex PCR, while the TCRdb copy is restricted to in-frame clones and leaves out a portion. Here the sample spans around 90,000 clones, about 88% being singletons. This material consisted of peripheral blood, taken on day 0 of AZD1222 vaccination. The receptors stem from an adult in good health. Each CDR3 is given with its conserved first and last residue. Each record gives: J gene, D gene, CDR3 length, V gene, clone size, CDR3 protein, CDR3 DNA. A D gene is named only where the DNA matches it firmly. The size field is filled for only some rows; it gives once, few, many or a size class.

>TRBJ1-6|-|15|TRBV5-1|-
CASSLDRVLDSPLHF
TGCGCCAGCAGCTTGGACAGGGTTTTAGATTCACCCCTCCACTTT
>TRBJ1-5|-|15|TRBV28|-
CASTSPAGAGQPQHF
TGTGCCAGCACCTCCCCCGCAGGGGCTGGTCAGCCCCAGCATTTT
>TRBJ1-1|TRBD1|14|TRBV6-5|once
CASTSSGQGGKAFF
TGTGCCAGCACCTCCAGCGGACAGGGGGGGAAAGCTTTCTTT
>TRBJ1-5|-|19|TRBV4-3|-
CASSQEVGALESGNQPQHF
TGCGCCAGCAGCCAAGAAGTAGGGGCCCTTGAAAGTGGCAATCAGCCCCAGCATTTT
>TRBJ2-3|TRBD2|16|TRBV15|-
CATSRGSSGGTDTQYF
TGTGCCACCAGCAGAGGGTCTAGCGGGGGGACAGATACGCAGTATTTT
>TRBJ1-1|-|13|TRBV27|-
CASSHTWDTEAFF
TGTGCCAGCAGTCACACATGGGACACTGAAGCTTTCTTT
>TRBJ1-4|-|13|TRBV29-1|-
CSVGQDGEEKLFF
TGCAGCGTGGGCCAGGACGGTGAAGAAAAACTGTTTTTT
>TRBJ2-2|-|13|TRBV11-2|-
CASSLTRAGELFF
TGTGCCAGCAGCTTAACCAGGGCCGGGGAGCTGTTTTTT
>TRBJ2-5|-|15|TRBV5-1|-
CASSPQRQARETQYF
TGCGCCAGCAGCCCCCAAAGACAGGCCCGAGAGACCCAGTACTTC
>TRBJ2-2|-|13|TRBV9|-
CASSPGHTGELFF
TGTGCCAGCAGCCCCGGCCACACCGGGGAGCTGTTTTTT
>TRBJ2-3|-|16|TRBV7-2|-
CASSFPGGRVTDTQYF
TGTGCCAGCAGCTTCCCCGGGGGTCGGGTCACAGATACGCAGTATTTT
>TRBJ2-7|-|15|TRBV5-7|-
CASPPGGPLLTEQYF
TGTGCCAGCCCACCCGGGGGGCCCCTGCTTACGGAGCAGTACTTC
>TRBJ2-7|TRBD2|14|TRBV27|-
CASSPGTSAYEQYF
TGTGCCAGCAGTCCCGGGACTAGCGCCTACGAGCAGTACTTC
>TRBJ1-2|-|14|TRBV19|-
CASSIAGTIRGYTF
TGTGCCAGTAGTATAGCCGGGACTATTAGAGGCTACACCTTC
>TRBJ2-7|-|14|TRBV3-1/TRBV3-2|-
CASSQGTQANEQYF
TGTGCCAGCAGCCAAGGGACACAGGCTAATGAGCAGTACTTC
>TRBJ2-7|TRBD1|16|TRBV6-2/TRBV6-3|-
CASSTPGTGGDCEQYF
TGTGCCAGCAGTACCCCCGGGACAGGGGGCGATTGCGAGCAGTACTTC
>TRBJ1-4|-|15|TRBV30|-
CAWSDGRDLNEKLFF
TGTGCCTGGAGTGACGGCCGGGACCTTAATGAAAAACTGTTTTTT
>TRBJ1-6|-|16|TRBV18|-
CASSPGGSGIGSPLHF
TGTGCCAGCTCACCAGGCGGGAGCGGCATAGGTTCACCCCTCCACTTT
>TRBJ1-1|-|14|TRBV5-8|-
CASSHGTANTEAFF
TGTGCCAGCAGCCATGGGACTGCGAACACTGAAGCTTTCTTT
>TRBJ1-1|TRBD1|16|TRBV10-3|-
CAIRGDRVVRNTEAFF
TGTGCCATCAGGGGGGACAGGGTCGTAAGAAACACTGAAGCTTTCTTT
>TRBJ2-3|TRBD2|14|TRBV24-1|-
CATSEGTIYDTQYF
TGTGCCACCAGTGAAGGGACTATCTATGATACGCAGTATTTT
>TRBJ2-7|TRBD1|14|TRBV9|-
CASSVGDRPREQYF
TGTGCCAGCAGCGTAGGGGACAGGCCCCGCGAGCAGTACTTC
>TRBJ1-2|-|13|TRBV28|-
CASSLTGPGGYTF
TGTGCCAGCAGTTTAACGGGCCCGGGGGGCTACACCTTC
>TRBJ2-7|TRBD1|15|TRBV18|-
CASSPQGARNREQYF
TGTGCCAGCTCACCACAGGGGGCCCGAAACCGCGAGCAGTACTTC
>TRBJ2-1|-|12|TRBV29-1|-
CSAGPMVNEQFF
TGCAGCGCTGGACCGATGGTGAATGAGCAGTTCTTC
>TRBJ2-4|TRBD2|18|TRBV3-1/TRBV3-2|-
CASSGRLGLAGGKNIQYF
TGTGCCAGCAGCGGGCGCTTAGGACTAGCGGGGGGGAAAAACATTCAGTACTTC
>TRBJ1-1|-|14|TRBV6-1|few
CASSEHRANTEAFF
TGTGCCAGCAGTGAACACAGGGCGAACACTGAAGCTTTCTTT
>TRBJ1-4|-|18|TRBV4-1|-
CASSQERFGVLENEKLFF
TGCGCCAGCAGCCAAGAAAGATTTGGGGTTTTAGAGAATGAAAAACTGTTTTTT
>TRBJ2-1|-|15|TRBV27|-
CASSLSGRYYNEQFF
TGTGCCAGCAGTTTATCCGGGCGGTACTACAATGAGCAGTTCTTC
>TRBJ2-6|-|17|TRBV5-1|-
CASSFRAQGSGANVLTF
TGCGCCAGCAGCTTCAGGGCACAGGGCTCTGGGGCCAACGTCCTGACTTTC
>TRBJ1-2|TRBD1|14|TRBV19|-
CASRNPQGGYGYTF
TGTGCCAGTAGGAATCCTCAGGGGGGCTATGGCTACACCTTC
>TRBJ2-3|-|16|TRBV5-1|once
CASSLVGVRGTDTQYF
TGCGCCAGCAGCTTAGTCGGGGTTAGGGGCACAGATACGCAGTATTTT
>TRBJ1-2|TRBD1|14|TRBV3-1/TRBV3-2|-
CASSQWTGPGGYTF
TGTGCCAGCAGCCAGTGGACAGGGCCCGGTGGCTACACCTTC